Shown below are 32 T cell receptor beta chains from a single sample sequenced in a study of control samples from healthy donors and cancer patients. The data were produced by immunoSEQ multiplex PCR, yet TCRdb's version contains in-frame clones alone and is incomplete. The sample records around 30,000 clones, roughly 94% being singletons. Sequenced: blood. These receptor sequences come from a man in his sixties in good health.

The chain uses TRBV13 and TRBJ2-2; D remains unclear. The germline CDR1 and CDR2 sequences are PRHDT and FYEKMQ (reference sequence). CDR3 length equals 17 residues. V dropped 3 bases and J dropped 4 bases, with 18 bases sitting between them. The DNA of the CDR3 is TGTGCCAGCAGCTTCTTCATCGTAGACAAATTCACCGGGGAGCTGTTTTTT. Its protein is CASSFFIVDKFTGELFF.

This chain joins TRBV6-5 and TRBJ1-1; unclear D gene. The CDR3 contains 11 residues. Germline V CDR1 and CDR2: MNHEY, SVGAGI. V shed 3 bases and J shed 7 bases, with 6 bases lying between them. DNA of the CDR3: TGTGCCAGCAGTTATCTCAATGAAGCTTTCTTT. Translating gives CASSYLNEAFF.

The CDR3 coding sequence is TGTGCCAGCAGCAGGGGGGGGTATGATACGCAGTATTTT. This translates into CASSRGGYDTQYF. The chain combines TRBV7-2 with TRBJ2-3, with a possible D match to TRBD2 (7 bases). The CDR3 is 13 residues long. V was shortened by 5 bases and J by 6 bases, with 12 bases between the two germline ends. Per germline, CDR1 SGHTA and CDR2 FQGNSA.

The gene calls are TRBV9 and TRBJ1-6; D not certain. Trimming cost V 0 bases and J 7 bases, with 8 bases left between them. The CDR3 contains 14 residues. CDR1 and CDR2 (germline): SGDLS, YYNGEE. The CDR3 sequence: CASSVGHLNSPLHF. The DNA for the CDR3 is TGTGCCAGCAGCGTAGGACATTTAAATTCACCCCTCCACTTT.

This clone appeared once. The rearrangement joins TRBV11-2 to TRBJ1-1, with D unclear. V was clipped by 5 bases and J by 1 base, with 14 bases between them. The CDR3 is 15 amino acids. Germline V gene sequence: CDR1 SGHAT, CDR2 FQNNGV. This CDR3 reads CASSKREGWNTEAFF. Written as DNA, the CDR3 is TGTGCCAGCAGCAAAAGGGAGGGATGGAACACTGAAGCTTTCTTT.

This rearrangement joins TRBV6-6 to TRBJ1-2, with D unclear. The V end lost 6 bases, the J end lost 2 bases, and 10 bases lay between the germline ends. Germline CDR1 reads MNHNY; CDR2 reads SVGAGI (reference sequence). CDR3 length equals 13 residues. CDR3 in amino acids: CASSPDGNYGYTF. In nucleotides, the CDR3 is TGTGCCAGCAGCCCCGACGGAAACTATGGCTACACCTTC.

The genes are TRBV18 and TRBJ2-1, with D uncertain. The germline V and J ends were trimmed by 3 bases and 6 bases, with 15 bases remaining between them. The germline gives CDR1 KGHSH, CDR2 LQKENI. CDR3 length: 15 amino acids. CDR3 bases: TGTGCCAGCTCACCTCGGCAGGTCGCCTTCAATGAGCAGTTCTTC. Translation gives CASSPRQVAFNEQFF.

The V call is TRBV6-5, the J call TRBJ1-5; D remains unclear. CDR1 and CDR2 from the germline V gene are MNHEY and SVGAGI. CDR3 size: 11 residues. The V gene lost 8 bases and the J gene lost 4 bases, with 6 bases spanning the gap. The CDR3 region is CASSGNQPQHF. The CDR3 DNA follows: TGTGCCAGCTCCGGGAATCAGCCCCAGCATTTT.

Concerning this clone: Other nucleotide sequences from this sample produce the same CDR3. This chain connects TRBV19 to TRBJ1-5, with D perhaps matching TRBD1 (5 bases). CDR1 and CDR2 from the germline V gene are LNHDA and SQIVND (reference sequence). The ends were cut back, 6 bases at V and 4 bases at J, with 7 bases in the middle. This CDR3 is built from 12 residues. CDR3 DNA sequence: TGTGCCAGTAGCAACAGGAATCAGCCCCAGCATTTT. It specifies CASSNRNQPQHF.

The genes are TRBV6-5 and TRBJ2-7; 7 bases agree with TRBD1. CDR1 MNHEY and CDR2 SVGAGI come from the germline V gene. The junction had 6 bases not matched to a gene; V was cut back by 7 bases and J by 0 bases. The CDR3 is 14 amino acids. The CDR3 spells CASKGTVASYEQYF. As DNA, the CDR3 is TGTGCCAGCAAGGGGACAGTCGCCTCCTACGAGCAGTACTTC.

The rearrangement joins TRBV4-1 to TRBJ2-7; D might be TRBD1 (6 bases). Germline V gene sequence: CDR1 MGHRA, CDR2 YSYEKL. The CDR3 extends over 15 amino acids. The germline V and J ends were trimmed by 4 bases and 0 bases, with 13 bases remaining between them. This CDR3 is CASSPRQESSYEQYF. The CDR3 region has the DNA TGCGCCAGCAGCCCTAGACAGGAGAGCTCCTACGAGCAGTACTTC.

As DNA, the CDR3 is TGTGCCAGCAGCTTAGAGACGGACAGGGAAGCTTTCTTT. Amino acids: CASSLETDREAFF. The J gene is TRBJ1-1, the V gene TRBV7-2; 7 positions match TRBD1. CDR1 is SGHTA, CDR2 FQGNSA, per germline. CDR3 length equals 13 residues. The ends lost 1 base at V and 8 bases at J; junction bases unmatched: 4.

The J gene is TRBJ1-6, the V gene TRBV4-1, with TRBD1 as a possible D gene (6 bases). Germline assignment: CDR1 MGHRA and CDR2 YSYEKL. V lost 3 bases, J lost 0 bases, and 15 bases lay in between. The CDR3 covers 18 residues. CDR3 residues: CASSQMGQGSSYNSPLHF. The CDR3, as DNA: TGCGCCAGCAGCCAGATGGGGCAGGGGAGCTCCTATAATTCACCCCTCCACTTT.

For this clone: The junction departs from the called germline gene at one end, perhaps through a read error. CDR3 residues: CAGSLSGTGSGNQPQHF. The CDR3 DNA reads as TGTGCCGGCAGTTTATCTGGGACAGGGAGTGGCAATCAGCCCCAGCATTTT. The J gene is TRBJ1-5, the V gene TRBV27, with 9 bases aligning to TRBD1. Germline CDR1 is MNHEY and CDR2 is SMNVEV (reference sequence). This CDR3 spans 17 amino acids.

The chain couples TRBV3-1 (or the pseudogene TRBV3-2) to TRBJ1-4; the D is unclear. CDR1 LGHDT and CDR2 YNNKEL come from the germline V gene (reference sequence). CDR3 length equals 12 residues. The V and J ends lost 2 bases and 5 bases respectively, with 3 bases between them. The CDR3 nucleotides are TGTGCCAGCAGCCAACGAAATGAAAAACTGTTTTTT. Translating it yields CASSQRNEKLFF.

The chain recombines TRBV15 with TRBJ1-4; possible D gene TRBD1, 5 bases. The CDR3 extends over 14 amino acids. V was cut by 5 bases and J by 4 bases, with 11 bases left in between. The germline CDR1 and CDR2 sequences are LNHNV and YYDKDF (reference sequence). As DNA, the CDR3 is TGTGCCACCAGCGGGGGTCAGGGTAATGAAAAACTGTTTTTT. This gives the protein CATSGGQGNEKLFF. The variable domain in full, completed from reference TRBV15 and TRBJ1-4, reads DAMVIQNPRYQVTQFGKPVTLSCSQTLNHNVMYWYQQKSSQAPKLLFHYYDKDFNNEADTPDNFQSRRPNTSFCFLDIRSPGLGDTAMYLCATSGGQGNEKLFFGSGTQLSVL.

The rearrangement uses TRBV5-1 and TRBJ1-1; D remains unclear. CDR1 is SGHRS, CDR2 YFSETQ, per germline. V was cut by 1 base and J by 0 bases, with 16 bases left in between. This CDR3 region has 17 residues. The CDR3 loop reads CASSLRVGYGMNTEAFF. The DNA of the CDR3 is TGCGCCAGCAGCTTGAGGGTCGGATATGGGATGAACACTGAAGCTTTCTTT. The full variable domain, its missing parts supplied by reference TRBV5-1 and TRBJ1-1, is KAGVTQTPRYLIKTRGQQVTLSCSPISGHRSVSWYQQTPGQGLQFLFEYFSETQRNKGNFPGRFSGRQFSNSRSEMNVSTLELGDSALYLCASSLRVGYGMNTEAFFGQGTRLTVV.

The rearrangement links TRBV4-3 to TRBJ2-7; a weak D match, TRBD2 (5 bases). V was shortened by 1 base and J by 3 bases, with 13 bases between the two germline ends. Germline V gives CDR1 LGHNA, CDR2 YSLEER. The CDR3 covers 15 residues. The CDR3 protein is CASSQAALGDYEQYF. The CDR3, as DNA: TGCGCCAGCAGCCAAGCTGCTCTCGGGGACTACGAGCAGTACTTC.

This clone was seen a single time. This chain joins TRBV18 and TRBJ1-6; no definite D call. Trimming took off 1 base at V and 7 bases at J, with 5 bases between the two ends. The CDR3 loop spans 13 amino acids. Germline-derived CDR1 and CDR2 are KGHSH and LQKENI. The CDR3 DNA is TGTGCCAGCTCACCACGCAGAAATTCACCCCTCCACTTT. As protein: CASSPRRNSPLHF.

V usage is TRBV28 and J usage is TRBJ1-5; D unresolved. CDR1 and CDR2 (germline): MDHEN, SYDVKM. The CDR3 is 13 residues long. In DNA, the CDR3 is TGTGCGCTGCGGGCAGACCTCAATCAGCCCCAGCATTTT. Residues: CALRADLNQPQHF.

The chain couples TRBV19 to TRBJ1-1; no reliable D call. V dropped 0 bases and J dropped 0 bases, with 11 bases sitting between them. Germline CDR1 reads LNHDA; CDR2 reads SQIVND (reference sequence). The CDR3 length is 16 residues. As DNA, the CDR3 is TGTGCCAGTAGTATAGATTTTTGGGCGGTGAACACTGAAGCTTTCTTT. This gives the protein CASSIDFWAVNTEAFF.

This chain joins TRBV4-3 and TRBJ1-1; D remains unclear. The germline V gene encodes CDR1 LGHNA and CDR2 YSLEER. Trimming took off 3 bases at V and 1 base at J, with 6 bases between the two ends. The CDR3 is 13 residues long. DNA of the CDR3: TGCGCCAGCAGCCACGTGAGGAACACTGAAGCTTTCTTT. This codes for CASSHVRNTEAFF.

The chain recombines TRBV7-9 with TRBJ2-1; D remains unclear. V lost 5 bases and J 6 bases, leaving 14 bases between the germline ends. Germline CDR1 SEHNR, CDR2 FQNEAQ (reference sequence). The CDR3 sequence is 14 residues long. CDR3 in DNA: TGTGCCAGCAGCCATCAGCGCCTAACCAATGAGCAGTTCTTC. It specifies CASSHQRLTNEQFF. Drawing the rest from reference TRBV7-9 and TRBJ2-1, the complete variable domain is DTGVSQNPRHKITKRGQNVTFRCDPISEHNRLYWYRQTLGQGPEFLTYFQNEAQLEKSRLLSDRFSAERPKGSFSTLEIQRTEQGDSAMYLCASSHQRLTNEQFFGPGTRLTVL.

This clone was recorded only once. V is TRBV4-3 and J is TRBJ2-7, with D perhaps assigned TRBD1 or TRBD2 (5 bases each). V was clipped by 3 bases and J by 4 bases, with 16 bases between them. Germline values: CDR1 LGHNA, CDR2 YSLEER. The CDR3 runs to 15 residues. CDR3 sequence (DNA): TGCGCCAGCAGCCAGGGGCAGCAGGGAGTTTACGAGCAGTACTTC. This translates into CASSQGQQGVYEQYF.

The gene calls are TRBV4-1 and TRBJ1-1; a possible D gene is TRBD1 (6 bases). There are 13 residues in the CDR3. Germline CDR1 and CDR2: MGHRA and YSYEKL. V was pared by 3 bases and J by 6 bases, with 11 bases between. The CDR3 is CASSQTTGPEAFF. CDR3 DNA sequence: TGCGCCAGCAGCCAGACGACAGGTCCTGAAGCTTTCTTT.

The chain joins TRBV18 to TRBJ1-5, with D possibly matching TRBD1 (5 bases). V lost 2 bases and J lost 0, with 14 bases in between. The CDR3 contains 17 residues. In germline, CDR1 is KGHSH, CDR2 LQKENI. The CDR3, as DNA: TGTGCCAGCTCACCAGGGGGAGTAGGGAATAGCAATCAGCCCCAGCATTTT. Its protein product is CASSPGGVGNSNQPQHF.

V and J are TRBV2 and TRBJ1-1; D possibly corresponds to TRBD1 (6 bases). Deletions cut 10 bases from V and 0 bases from J, with 15 bases between. The CDR3 runs to 14 residues. Germline CDR1 reads SNHLY; CDR2 reads FYNNEI. As DNA, the CDR3 is TGTGCCATTTCGGGACAACTACTGAACACTGAAGCTTTCTTT. Amino acid sequence: CAISGQLLNTEAFF.

This chain links TRBV28 with TRBJ1-5; no reliable D call. V was shortened by 2 bases and J by 2 bases, with 7 bases between the two germline ends. The CDR3 covers 14 residues. The germline gives CDR1 MDHEN, CDR2 SYDVKM. CDR3 sequence: CASSLIQRNQPQHF. CDR3 nucleotides: TGTGCCAGCAGTTTAATACAGCGCAATCAGCCCCAGCATTTT.

This clone has more than one count but fewer than ten. CDR3 DNA: TGCGCCAGCAGCTTGGGGGGACAGGGACGCTACGAGCAGTACTTC. Translated, it gives CASSLGGQGRYEQYF. This chain connects TRBV5-1 to TRBJ2-7; 9 bases align to TRBD1. V lost 0 bases and J lost 3; bases outside the gene matches: 4. The length of the CDR3 is 15 residues. The germline V gene has CDR1 SGHRS and CDR2 YFSETQ. Full variable domain (remainder filled in from reference TRBV5-1 and TRBJ2-7): KAGVTQTPRYLIKTRGQQVTLSCSPISGHRSVSWYQQTPGQGLQFLFEYFSETQRNKGNFPGRFSGRQFSNSRSEMNVSTLELGDSALYLCASSLGGQGRYEQYFGPGTRLTVT.

This chain joins TRBV28 and TRBJ1-3, with a possible D match to TRBD1 (5 bases). CDR1 is MDHEN and CDR2 is SYDVKM in the germline V gene. The V gene lost 3 bases and the J gene lost 0 bases, with 9 bases spanning the gap. This CDR3 contains 15 residues. In DNA form, the CDR3 reads TGTGCCAGCAGTTTGGGGGGGGGCTCTGGAAACACCATATATTTT. This sequence encodes CASSLGGGSGNTIYF. Together with reference TRBV28 and TRBJ1-3, the CDR3 gives the full variable domain: DVKVTQSSRYLVKRTGEKVFLECVQDMDHENMFWYRQDPGLGLRLIYFSYDVKMKEKGDIPEGYSVSREKKERFSLILESASTNQTSMYLCASSLGGGSGNTIYFGEGSWLTVV.

The J gene is TRBJ2-7, the V gene TRBV4-3; 10 nucleotides agree with TRBD2. The ends lost 4 bases at V and 3 bases at J; junction bases unmatched: 6. CDR3 length equals 15 residues. From germline, CDR1 is LGHNA and CDR2 YSLEER. The CDR3 is CASSLSAGGDYEQYF. In DNA form, the CDR3 reads TGCGCCAGCAGCCTCTCAGCGGGGGGGGACTACGAGCAGTACTTC.

This chain connects TRBV7-9 to TRBJ1-6, with D possibly matching TRBD1 (5 bases). The CDR3 covers 15 residues. Trimming took off 1 base at V and 7 bases at J, with 11 bases between the two ends. Germline V CDR1 and CDR2: SEHNR, FQNEAQ (reference sequence). CDR3 DNA sequence: TGTGCCAGCAGCTTAGATGGGACGCCGAATTCACCCCTCCACTTT. Amino acid sequence: CASSLDGTPNSPLHF.